This entry concerns a single T cell receptor (beta chain). The data are from a study of blood T cell repertoires in COVID-19. Study-wide context: Acute-phase and convalescent COVID-19 samples originated in the United States, Italy and Spain. T cells, B-cell-depleted T cells, or PBMCs supplied cDNA or gDNA.

Original processing methods: Reference gene primers were amplified, and this amplification served to estimate nucleated cell counts. Sequenced by immunoSEQ multiplex PCR; TCRdb stores in-frame clones only, minus some. V and J calls and clone size follow that table, whereas D and trimming were derived from the DNA. The table has 250,000 to 300,000 clones, 80% to 85% seen once. Trimming cost V 5 bases and J 2 bases; bases outside gene matches: 9. Germline assignment: CDR1 SGHAT and CDR2 FQNNGV. The CDR3 has 16 residues. The study recruited people aged roughly 18 to 95 years across roughly 23 US areas. The clonotype originates from a man between 35 and 55 years old who had been exposed to COVID-19. Sequencing was carried out using PBMCs or T cells enriched from blood (not recorded which). This sequence joins TRBV11-2 and TRBJ2-3, with 8 positions matching TRBD2. CDR3 amino acids: CASSPTSGIPTDTQYF. The CDR3 coding sequence is TGTGCCAGCAGCCCTACTAGCGGAATACCCACAGATACGCAGTATTTT.